The 25 T cell receptor beta chains given below trace back to one sample, sequenced in a study of CXCR3-negative and CXCR3-positive naive CD8 T cells. 5' RACE with UMI labels generated the TRB cDNA libraries. TCRdb reprocessed the 5' RACE reads, keeping one entry per CDR3 protein, no DNA. Here the sample table reports roughly 48,000 distinct CDR3 sequences. Sequenced: memory CD8+ T cells from blood. These receptor sequences come from a human donor in good health. Some clones in this sample may be carry-over from other donors' samples.

V and J are TRBV12-5 and TRBJ2-1; the TCRdb D gene call, TRBD1, has no DNA to confirm it. The CDR3 runs 15 residues. Germline CDR1 and CDR2: LGHNT and FRNRAP. CDR3 loop: CASGLSLGDYNEQFF.

The chain is built from TRBV20-1 and TRBJ1-5. Germline CDR1 is DFQATT and CDR2 is SNEGSKA (reference sequence). This CDR3 comprises 16 residues. CDR3 protein: CSARDLGDMSNQPQHF.

The J gene is TRBJ2-1, the V gene TRBV11-3. Germline V CDR1 and CDR2: SGHNT, YENEEA. This CDR3 comprises 14 residues. The CDR3 spells CASSLDVGIDEQFF.

The rearrangement joins TRBV28 to TRBJ2-7; without DNA, the TCRdb call of TRBD1 cannot be checked. Germline CDR1 is MDHEN and CDR2 is SYDVKM. This CDR3 has 18 residues. The CDR3 loop is CASSLRLQGGVWSYEQYF.

The chain links TRBV7-8 to TRBJ1-4. Germline CDR1 is SGHVS and CDR2 is FQNEAQ. The CDR3 is 14 residues long. CDR3 region: CASSPSIINEKLFF.

V and J are TRBV28 and TRBJ2-7; absent DNA, TCRdb's TRBD2 call cannot be checked. Germline values: CDR1 MDHEN, CDR2 SYDVKM. This CDR3 is built from 14 residues. The CDR3 region is CASSGLAGALEQYF.

This clonotype is called medium-sized based on its frequency. The chain uses TRBV10-2 and TRBJ1-1; the TCRdb D gene call, TRBD1, has no DNA to confirm it. CDR1 WSHSY and CDR2 SAAADI come from the germline V gene. The CDR3 sequence is 14 residues long. The CDR3 region is CASSPLRTNTEAFF.

This chain joins TRBV7-9 and TRBJ2-5; TCRdb indicates TRBD2, and absent DNA this call remains unverified. This CDR3 has 16 amino acids. The V gene's germline CDR1 is SEHNR and CDR2 FQNEAQ (reference sequence). CDR3: CASSTGLAGLQETQYF.

The chain recombines TRBV19 with TRBJ1-1; absent DNA, TCRdb's TRBD1 call cannot be checked. There are 17 residues in the CDR3. Germline V gene sequence: CDR1 LNHDA, CDR2 SQIVND (reference sequence). The CDR3 reads CASSQLPPTTGSTEAFF.

The CDR3: CASSHPGQGHETQYF. This chain links TRBV7-9 with TRBJ2-5; no DNA is available, so the TRBD1 call from TCRdb remains unchecked. The germline V gene encodes CDR1 SEHNR and CDR2 FQNEAQ (reference sequence). The CDR3 loop spans 15 amino acids.

This chain uses TRBV7-3 with TRBJ2-1; the D call from TCRdb, TRBD2, cannot be confirmed without DNA. The CDR3 spans 15 residues. Germline V gene sequence: CDR1 SGHTA, CDR2 FQGTGA. This chain's CDR3 is CASSFSGGAMDEQFF.

CDR3 region: CASSELAGGYNEQFF. The rearrangement links TRBV6-1 to TRBJ2-1; TCRdb calls TRBD2, which cannot be checked without DNA. Germline V gene data show CDR1 as MNHNS and CDR2 as SASEGT. The CDR3 has 15 residues.

The rearrangement joins TRBV7-2 to TRBJ1-1. This CDR3 is 12 amino acids long. Germline V CDR1 and CDR2: SGHTA, FQGNSA. CDR3 sequence: CASSLGLTEAFF.

The chain uses TRBV19 and TRBJ2-7; the TCRdb D gene call, TRBD1, has no DNA to confirm it. The CDR3 has 14 amino acids. Germline V CDR1 and CDR2: LNHDA, SQIVND (reference sequence). The CDR3 spells CASSTLLQGNEQYF.

The chain combines TRBV6-2 or TRBV6-3 with TRBJ2-7. Germline assignment: CDR1 MNHEY and CDR2 SVGEGT. The CDR3 is 14 residues long. The CDR3 here is CASSYSLGSYEQYF.

V usage is TRBV6-6 and J usage is TRBJ2-7; there is no DNA to check the TCRdb D call of TRBD1. The CDR3 is 16 residues long. The germline CDR1 and CDR2 sequences are MNHNY and SVGAGI (reference sequence). The CDR3 region is CASSSNLYYRGDEQYF.

This chain uses TRBV20-1 with TRBJ2-7; TCRdb designates TRBD1, a call that cannot be tested without DNA. Germline V CDR1 and CDR2: DFQATT, SNEGSKA (reference sequence). The CDR3 is 14 amino acids. The CDR3 sequence: CSALGTGGIYEQYF.

The chain employs TRBV29-1 and TRBJ2-1; TCRdb indicates TRBD1, and absent DNA this call remains unverified. In germline, CDR1 is SQVTM, CDR2 ANQGSEA. This CDR3 is 15 amino acids long. The CDR3 spells CSVEGVAGPYNEQFF.

This chain uses TRBV27 with TRBJ2-5; the TRBD2 assignment by TCRdb is unverifiable without DNA. This CDR3 is 12 amino acids long. From germline, CDR1 is MNHEY and CDR2 SMNVEV (reference sequence). This CDR3 is CASSREPGTQYF.

The chain is built from TRBV29-1 and TRBJ2-4. The CDR3 sequence is 13 residues long. Germline V lookup: CDR1 SQVTM, CDR2 ANQGSEA. CDR3 in amino acids: CSVPILAKNIQYF.

The V gene is TRBV7-8, the J gene TRBJ2-2; TCRdb reports TRBD2, a call that lacks DNA to check it against. CDR3 size: 16 residues. CDR1 and CDR2 from the germline V gene are SGHVS and FQNEAQ. CDR3 region: CASSLVGGLVPGELFF.

J is TRBJ1-5 and V is TRBV28; the TCRdb call, TRBD1, lacks DNA for checking. CDR3 length: 15 residues. Per germline, CDR1 MDHEN and CDR2 SYDVKM. This chain's CDR3 is CASSFRGPGNQPQHF.

The chain combines TRBV4-1 with TRBJ2-7. The CDR3 consists of 15 residues. CDR1 MGHRA and CDR2 YSYEKL come from the germline V gene. The CDR3 loop is CASSQSTSSIYEQYF.

The chain links TRBV15 to TRBJ1-6; no DNA is available, so the TRBD1 call from TCRdb remains unchecked. This CDR3 has 17 amino acids. Germline assignment: CDR1 LNHNV and CDR2 YYDKDF (reference sequence). CDR3 loop: CATSKYGTGTSNSPLHF. Full variable domain (remainder filled in from reference TRBV15 and TRBJ1-6): DAMVIQNPRYQVTQFGKPVTLSCSQTLNHNVMYWYQQKSSQAPKLLFHYYDKDFNNEADTPDNFQSRRPNTSFCFLDIRSPGLGDTAMYLCATSKYGTGTSNSPLHFGNGTRLTVT.

This rearrangement joins TRBV20-1 to TRBJ2-7. Germline V gene data show CDR1 as DFQATT and CDR2 as SNEGSKA (reference sequence). This CDR3 contains 14 residues. The CDR3 protein is CSARDEDRSYEQYF.